Listed below are T cell receptor beta chains from one sample, sequenced in a study of cytotoxic CD8 clonotypes in ibrutinib-treated CLL. Profiled with immunoSEQ multiplex PCR; TCRdb holds only in-frame clones, not every one. The sample consists of approximately 330,000 clones, 80% of them appearing once. Specimen: PBMCs, collected before ibrutinib treatment. The source of these receptors is a human donor with chronic lymphocytic leukemia. Both conserved end residues are part of each CDR3. D genes are given only for firm matches. Size values are once, few and many counts, or a class for expanded clones, and some rows have none.

17	TRBD2	TRBV5-1	many	TRBJ2-1	TGCGCCAGCAGCTTCCCCCGGGGGGTCGCCGCGTACAATGAGCAGTTCTTC	CASSFPRGVAAYNEQFF
16	TRBD1	TRBV27	NA	TRBJ1-3	TGTGCCAGCAGCCACGGACAGGGGGCGGCTGGAAACACCATATATTTT	CASSHGQGAAGNTIYF
16	TRBD1	TRBV27	NA	TRBJ1-1	TGTGCCAGCAGTCTAATCACAGGGGGAGAGAACACTGAAGCTTTCTTT	CASSLITGGENTEAFF
13	NA	TRBV9	NA	TRBJ2-7	TGTGCCAGCAGCGTAGGGACAGTCTACGAGCAGTACTTC	CASSVGTVYEQYF
15	TRBD1	TRBV30	NA	TRBJ1-5	TGTGCCTGGAGTGTAGTGGCAGGGGGTGGCCAGCCCCAGCATTTT	CAWSVVAGGGQPQHF
16	NA	TRBV27	NA	TRBJ2-7	TGTGCCAGCAGCTCCTCCGGGCCCTCGAGTGGAGACGAGCAGTACTTC	CASSSSGPSSGDEQYF
13	NA	TRBV6-6	NA	TRBJ1-4	TGTGCCAGCGGAGACGGGGGAGGGGAAAAACTGTTTTTT	CASGDGGGEKLFF
14	NA	TRBV5-4	NA	TRBJ2-3	TGTGCCAGCAGCTTGGTGGGGGTGTCAGATACGCAGTATTTT	CASSLVGVSDTQYF
13	NA	TRBV6-6	NA	TRBJ2-2	TGTGCCAGCAGCCCCTCCGGGGCCGGGGAGCTGTTTTTT	CASSPSGAGELFF
15	TRBD1	TRBV2	once	TRBJ1-2	TGTGCCAGCAGGGGGGGGACAGCTCTTACCTATGGCTACACCTTC	CASRGGTALTYGYTF
14	NA	TRBV28	NA	TRBJ2-5	TGTGCCAGCAGTTTAAGGGTGCCCCAAGAGACCCAGTACTTC	CASSLRVPQETQYF
15	TRBD2	TRBV6-1	NA	TRBJ2-7	TGTGCCAGCACACCCTTGAGCGGGAGGAGGTACGAGCAGTACTTC	CASTPLSGRRYEQYF
16	NA	TRBV7-2	few	TRBJ2-5	TGTGCCAGCAGCTTAAATCAGGGAGGTAGCCAAGAGACCCAGTACTTC	CASSLNQGGSQETQYF
14	TRBD2	TRBV10-1	NA	TRBJ2-7	TGCGCCAGCAGGGGACTAGCGGACTCCTACGAGCAGTACTTC	CASRGLADSYEQYF
16	TRBD2	TRBV15	NA	TRBJ2-5	TGTGCCACCAGCAGAGATCACATAGCGGGGACACAGACCCAGTACTTC	CATSRDHIAGTQTQYF
15	TRBD2	TRBV7-2	NA	TRBJ2-7	TGTGCCAGCAGCTTCGCCGGGAGGGCCGCGTACGAGCAGTACTTC	CASSFAGRAAYEQYF
11	TRBD2	TRBV30	NA	TRBJ2-3	TGTGCCCGAACTGGCGGGGGTACGCAGTATTTT	CARTGGGTQYF
15	NA	TRBV5-4	NA	TRBJ1-1	TGTGCCAGCAGTTTATCTGGACAGCTGAACACTGAAGCTTTCTTT	CASSLSGQLNTEAFF
14	TRBD2	TRBV27	NA	TRBJ2-5	TGTGCCAGCAGTGGGGAGGGGTTCTTGGAGACCCAGTACTTC	CASSGEGFLETQYF
14	NA	TRBV14	NA	TRBJ2-7	TGTGCCAGCAGCCACTGGGAGAACTCCTACGAGCAGTACTTC	CASSHWENSYEQYF
13	NA	TRBV28	once	TRBJ2-7	TGTGCCAGCAGCATACAGGGAAGCTACGAGCAGTACTTC	CASSIQGSYEQYF
15	TRBD1	TRBV11-1	NA	TRBJ2-1	TGTGCCAGCAGCTTAGGCAGGGGGTCCTACAATGAGCAGTTCTTC	CASSLGRGSYNEQFF
12	NA	TRBV29-1	NA	TRBJ2-2	TGCAGCGTGTGGACAGACACCGGGGAGCTGTTTTTT	CSVWTDTGELFF
16	TRBD2	TRBV2	NA	TRBJ2-1	TGTGCCAGCAGACGATGGACTAGCGGGTCATTCAATGAGCAGTTCTTC	CASRRWTSGSFNEQFF
13	NA	TRBV10-2	NA	TRBJ1-5	TGCGCCAGCAGTGCTGATAGCAATCAGCCCCAGCATTTT	CASSADSNQPQHF
14	NA	TRBV30	NA	TRBJ2-7	TGTGCCTGGAGTACCCCCGGGACTCCTCGCGAGCAGTACTTC	CAWSTPGTPREQYF
17	TRBD1	TRBV19	NA	TRBJ1-2	TGTGCCAGTAGCCCCTCACCCGACAGGGCTGAGGTGGGTGGCTACACCTTC	CASSPSPDRAEVGGYTF